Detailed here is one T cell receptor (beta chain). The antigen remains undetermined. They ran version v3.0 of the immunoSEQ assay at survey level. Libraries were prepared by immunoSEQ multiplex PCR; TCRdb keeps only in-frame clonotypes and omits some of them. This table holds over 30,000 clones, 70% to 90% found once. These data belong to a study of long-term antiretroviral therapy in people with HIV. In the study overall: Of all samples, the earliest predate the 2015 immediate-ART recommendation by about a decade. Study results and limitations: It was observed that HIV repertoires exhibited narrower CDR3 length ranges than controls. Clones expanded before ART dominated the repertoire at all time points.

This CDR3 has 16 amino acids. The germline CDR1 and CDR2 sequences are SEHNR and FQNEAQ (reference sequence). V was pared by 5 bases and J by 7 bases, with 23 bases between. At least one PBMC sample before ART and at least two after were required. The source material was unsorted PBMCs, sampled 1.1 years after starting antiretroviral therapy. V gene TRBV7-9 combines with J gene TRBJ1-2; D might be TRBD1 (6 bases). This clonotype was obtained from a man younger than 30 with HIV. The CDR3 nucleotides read TGTGCCAGCAGCCTACAGCCCCGGGTACTCAGGGGTGGCTACACCTTC. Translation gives CASSLQPRVLRGGYTF.